This T cell receptor beta chain was retrieved from a study of control samples from healthy donors and cancer patients. CDR1 and CDR2 from the germline V gene are SGHDN and FVKESK. CDR3 length equals 18 residues. V gave up 4 bases and J gave up 4 bases; unmatched junction bases: 18. The method was immunoSEQ multiplex PCR; TCRdb's version includes in-frame clones alone and lacks a portion of them. The table includes 75,000 to 90,000 clones, around 91% detected once. Sequenced input: blood. The rearrangement links TRBV14 to TRBJ2-5; 7 bases agree with TRBD2. The TCR was taken from a man aged 50-59 years in good health. The CDR3 coding sequence is TGTGCCAGCAGCCCACTAATTTCCCGGCGGGGGTGGGGAGAGACCCAGTACTTC. Amino acid sequence: CASSPLISRRGWGETQYF.